The entry that follows covers one TCR beta chain sequence. Its antigen is as yet unknown. This sample stems from a study of T cells in Graves' hyperthyroidism and ophthalmopathy. Study observations and caveats: A 13 V-J signature model discriminated ophthalmopathy versus stable hyperthyroidism.

The CDR3 sequence is 16 residues long. The ends lost 1 base at V and 5 bases at J; junction bases unmatched: 8. Per the germline V gene, CDR1 is SGHTA and CDR2 is FQGNSA. Newly diagnosed patients aged 18 to 65 had hyperthyroidism of under 2 months' duration. Exclusion of patients followed from uncontrolled infection, other autoimmune disease, pregnancy or lactation. Diagnoses rested on clinical symptoms, serum thyroxine and TRAb, thyroid ultrasound and orbital computed tomography. Regions amplified from RNA transcripts were the TCR beta CDR3 regions. HTBI primers drove first-round RT-PCR of the TCR CDR3. MiXCR, applied by TCRdb to the multiplex PCR reads, yields one record per CDR3 protein. The repertoire holds 500,000 to 600,000 distinct CDR3 sequences, around 42% seen once, with more than 7% in the top ten.

This sequence originates from a young woman with Graves' hyperthyroidism. The chain combines TRBV7-2 with TRBJ2-1, with 7 bases fitting TRBD2. The sample taken for sequencing was peripheral blood or thyroid tissue (not recorded which). The CDR3 region has the DNA TGTGCCAGCAGCTTAGTTAGGCGGGAGCAGGACAATGAGCAGTTCTTC. Amino acids: CASSLVRREQDNEQFF.